This passage covers 19 T cell receptor beta chains from one sample sequenced in a study of radiotherapy plus CTLA-4 blockade in lung cancer. This table comes from immunoSEQ multiplex PCR, and its TCRdb copy is limited to in-frame clones, with some not included. Among some 100,000 clones listed, about four fifths were seen once. Specimen: peripheral blood, collected from a patient treated with radiotherapy plus ipilimumab. These TCRs come from a human donor with non-small cell lung cancer who had a partial response to radiotherapy plus ipilimumab.

This clone was detected a few times. CDR3 region: CASSPNQETQYF. Here the CDR3 DNA reads TGTGCCAGCTCACCCAACCAAGAGACCCAGTACTTC. This chain joins TRBV18 and TRBJ2-5; D is ambiguous. Germline CDR1 KGHSH, CDR2 LQKENI. The V gene lost 3 bases and the J gene lost 0 bases, with 2 bases spanning the gap. The CDR3 length is 12 residues.

V gene TRBV7-2 combines with J gene TRBJ2-1, with TRBD1 matching over 7 bases. V shed 1 base and J 6 bases; nucleotides not matched to a gene: 6. CDR1 is SGHTA and CDR2 is FQGNSA in the germline V gene. The CDR3 loop spans 15 amino acids. CDR3 protein: CASSLEGQKVNEQFF. The CDR3 region has the DNA TGTGCCAGCAGCTTAGAGGGACAGAAGGTCAATGAGCAGTTCTTC.

This clone was found a few times. V usage is TRBV28 and J usage is TRBJ1-1, with D possibly being TRBD1 (6 bases). CDR3 length: 16 residues. Germline CDR1 MDHEN, CDR2 SYDVKM. Between the trimmed V and J ends, which lost 3 bases and 4 bases, there was a span of 18 bases. CDR3 in amino acids: CASSFGSQTGITEAFF. DNA of the CDR3: TGTGCCAGCAGTTTTGGGTCACAAACAGGGATCACTGAAGCTTTCTTT.

The V and J genes are TRBV7-2 and TRBJ1-4, with no clear D. The CDR3 sequence is 13 residues long. Deletions cut 4 bases from V and 5 bases from J, with 8 bases between. Per the germline V gene, CDR1 is SGHTA and CDR2 is FQGNSA. CDR3 region: CASSSQINEKLFF. CDR3 DNA: TGTGCCAGCAGCTCCCAGATAAATGAAAAACTGTTTTTT.

The V call is TRBV10-3, the J call TRBJ1-4; 10 nucleotides line up with TRBD1. V lost 2 bases, J lost 0 bases, and 0 bases stayed unmatched. In germline, CDR1 is ENHRY, CDR2 SYGVKD. CDR3 size: 16 residues. The CDR3 DNA is TGTGCCATCAGTGAGGGGACAGGGGCAACTAATGAAAAACTGTTTTTT. Its translation: CAISEGTGATNEKLFF.

This chain joins TRBV30 and TRBJ2-2; 10 bases are a match to TRBD2. Germline trimming cut 3 bases from V and 5 bases from J; bases unmatched to any gene: 6. In germline, CDR1 is GTSNPN, CDR2 SVGIG (reference sequence). The CDR3 totals 15 residues. The CDR3 sequence: CAWRTGLAETGELFF. In DNA form, the CDR3 reads TGTGCCTGGAGGACAGGACTAGCGGAAACCGGGGAGCTGTTTTTT.

V and J are TRBV19 and TRBJ1-2; D possibly corresponds to TRBD1 (6 bases). V lost 5 bases to trimming and J lost 2 bases, with 9 bases between them. The germline V gene has CDR1 LNHDA and CDR2 SQIVND (reference sequence). The CDR3 extends over 13 amino acids. CDR3 sequence: CASSWDTNYGYTF. As DNA, the CDR3 is TGTGCCAGTAGTTGGGACACCAACTATGGCTACACCTTC.

The V gene is TRBV6-1, the J gene TRBJ1-5, with 8 bases that match TRBD1. V trimming: 4 bases; J trimming: 7 bases; junction bases outside the gene matches: 9. The CDR3 is made up of 15 amino acids. The germline V gene encodes CDR1 MNHNS and CDR2 SASEGT. CDR3 residues: CASSVDRATWQPQHF. The CDR3, as DNA: TGTGCCAGCAGTGTGGACAGGGCGACTTGGCAGCCCCAGCATTTT.

This chain joins TRBV6-5 and TRBJ1-2; 7 bases agree with TRBD1. CDR1 is MNHEY, CDR2 SVGAGI, per germline. V was clipped by 5 bases and J by 2 bases; unmatched bases: 8. The CDR3 spans 15 residues. The CDR3 loop reads CASSTRDRGNYGYTF. The DNA of the CDR3 is TGTGCCAGCAGTACCCGGGACAGAGGCAACTATGGCTACACCTTC.

As to this clone: Additional DNA sequences in this sample encode the identical CDR3. This rearrangement joins TRBV9 to TRBJ2-5; D not certain. This CDR3 has 13 amino acids. The ends were cut back, 1 base at V and 2 bases at J, with 6 bases in the middle. Germline CDR1 SGDLS, CDR2 YYNGEE. The CDR3 loop is CASSVSQQETQYF. The DNA of the CDR3 is TGTGCCAGCAGCGTAAGTCAGCAAGAGACCCAGTACTTC.

The CDR3 loop is CAISESFGDSATFF. The CDR3, as DNA: TGTGCCATCAGTGAGTCATTTGGAGATTCCGCGACTTTCTTT. The chain combines TRBV10-3 with TRBJ1-1; the D is unclear. V was trimmed by 0 bases and J by 12 bases, leaving 17 bases between them. Germline CDR1 reads ENHRY; CDR2 reads SYGVKD. CDR3 length: 14 residues.

The gene calls are TRBV4-1 and TRBJ2-3; 8 bases match TRBD2. V shed 5 bases, J shed 1 base, and the junction held 8 bases outside the gene matches. The V gene's germline CDR1 is MGHRA and CDR2 YSYEKL. The CDR3 has 16 amino acids. The CDR3 DNA follows: TGCGCCAGCAGCAGTACTAGCGGTCGGGGCACAGATACGCAGTATTTT. Amino acids: CASSSTSGRGTDTQYF.

The V and J genes are TRBV5-1 and TRBJ2-7, with a weak D call TRBD1 (6 bases). This CDR3 is 17 amino acids long. Germline values: CDR1 SGHRS, CDR2 YFSETQ. The V end lost 2 bases, the J end lost 0 bases, and 18 bases lay between the germline ends. The CDR3 coding sequence is TGCGCCAGCAGCTTCTCTTTACAGGGACGTTCCTCCTACGAGCAGTACTTC. It translates to CASSFSLQGRSSYEQYF. Complete variable domain (other parts from reference TRBV5-1 and TRBJ2-7): KAGVTQTPRYLIKTRGQQVTLSCSPISGHRSVSWYQQTPGQGLQFLFEYFSETQRNKGNFPGRFSGRQFSNSRSEMNVSTLELGDSALYLCASSFSLQGRSSYEQYFGPGTRLTVT.

This clone was seen more than once but under ten times. The chain has TRBV28 and TRBJ1-2; maybe TRBD1 (5 bases). The V end was cut by 2 bases, the J end by 4 bases, with 8 bases between. The CDR3 loop spans 13 amino acids. CDR1 is MDHEN and CDR2 is SYDVKM in the germline V gene. This CDR3 reads CASSLGAAYGYTF. The DNA of the CDR3 is TGTGCCAGCAGTTTAGGGGCAGCCTATGGCTACACCTTC.

This chain links TRBV27 with TRBJ1-1; 9 nucleotides line up with TRBD1. Trimming removed 7 bases from V and 4 bases from J; junction bases left unmatched: 7. Germline V gene lookup returns CDR1 MNHEY and CDR2 SMNVEV (reference sequence). CDR3 length: 14 amino acids. The CDR3: CASIQQGAGTEAFF. The CDR3 region has the DNA TGTGCCAGCATCCAACAGGGGGCGGGCACTGAAGCTTTCTTT.

The rearrangement uses TRBV6-1 and TRBJ2-7, with 7 bases identical to TRBD1. V gave up 0 bases and J gave up 2 bases; unmatched junction bases: 4. Germline assignment: CDR1 MNHNS and CDR2 SASEGT. CDR3 length: 15 amino acids. For the CDR3, the DNA is TGTGCCAGCAGTGAAGCGACAGGGCTGCCCTACGAGCAGTACTTC. Protein sequence: CASSEATGLPYEQYF.

The chain is built from TRBV7-6 and TRBJ2-2; TRBD1 is a possible D gene (6 bases). Trimming stripped 0 bases from V and 4 bases from J, with 15 bases between. The CDR3 has 17 residues. Looked up from germline, CDR1 is SGHVS and CDR2 is FNYEAQ. The DNA for the CDR3 is TGTGCCAGCAGCTTAGCACGCGGGCAGGGGTTCACCGGGGAGCTGTTTTTT. Amino acids: CASSLARGQGFTGELFF.

The J gene is TRBJ1-2, the V gene TRBV18; D is unclear. CDR1 KGHSH and CDR2 LQKENI come from the germline V gene. The CDR3 runs to 14 residues. V dropped 3 bases and J dropped 0 bases, with 8 bases sitting between them. CDR3 nucleotides: TGTGCCAGCTCACCGACACCTACTAACTATGGCTACACCTTC. It translates to CASSPTPTNYGYTF.

The genes are TRBV5-4 and TRBJ2-1; 14 nucleotides align to TRBD2. In germline, CDR1 is SGHNT, CDR2 YYREEE (reference sequence). Unmatched junction bases numbered 5, after V lost 4 bases and J lost 5 bases. This CDR3 contains 16 residues. CDR3 sequence reads: CASSQWTSGGNNEQFF. In nucleotides, the CDR3 is TGTGCCAGCAGCCAGTGGACTAGCGGGGGGAACAATGAGCAGTTCTTC.